This T cell receptor (beta chain) comes out of a study of identical twins. TCRdb passed the 5' RACE reads through MiXCR, listing each CDR3 protein once. The table has 250,000 or so distinct CDR3 sequences, about 8% seen once. Per the germline V gene, CDR1 is KGHSH and CDR2 is LQKENI. The V gene lost 3 bases and the J gene lost 0 bases, with 15 bases spanning the gap. The CDR3 runs to 16 residues. These sequences were also reported in another study, on yellow fever vaccine responses in identical twins.

The rearrangement uses TRBV18 and TRBJ2-7; a weak D match, TRBD1 (5 bases). The receptor was isolated from a woman younger than 30 in good health. Sequenced: CD8+ T cells sorted from blood. In DNA form, the CDR3 reads TGTGCCAGCTCACCGTGGACAACTATGAGCTCCTACGAGCAGTACTTC. Residues: CASSPWTTMSSYEQYF.